A selection of T cell receptor beta chains follows, all from one sample in a study of blood T cell repertoires in COVID-19. The method was immunoSEQ multiplex PCR; TCRdb's version includes in-frame clones alone and lacks a portion of them. Of over 250,000 clones listed, roughly 86% were seen once; the top ten hold about 5.2%. Material for sequencing was PBMCs or T cells enriched from blood (not recorded which). All receptors come from a young woman who had recovered from COVID-19. Each CDR3 is given with its conserved first and last residue. D genes are given only for firm matches. A row's size may be missing; if present it is once, few, many or a size class.

size,V,length,D,J,DNA,CDR3
NA,TRBV2,15,NA,TRBJ2-5,TGTGCCAGCAGAATACAGGGAGTTGGCCAAGAGACCCAGTACTTC,CASRIQGVGQETQYF
once,TRBV28,14,NA,TRBJ2-7,TGTGCCAGCAGAGACGACGGCAGGGTGGGCGAGCAGTACTTC,CASRDDGRVGEQYF
NA,TRBV13,16,TRBD2,TRBJ2-1,TGTGCCAGCAGCTTAGGAAGGCTAGCGGGGGGCAGTGAGCAGTTCTTC,CASSLGRLAGGSEQFF
few,TRBV23-1,15,NA,TRBJ2-2,TGCGCCAGCAGTCAATGGTGGAGGGACACCGGGGAGCTGTTTTTT,CASSQWWRDTGELFF
NA,TRBV7-2,15,TRBD1,TRBJ1-2,TGTGCCAGCAGCCCCGGGACAGGGACGATCGTCGGCTACACCTTC,CASSPGTGTIVGYTF
NA,TRBV12-3/TRBV12-4,12,NA,TRBJ1-4,TGTGCCAGCCGGCGCGGTAATGAAAAACTGTTTTTT,CASRRGNEKLFF
NA,TRBV5-8,13,NA,TRBJ1-5,TGTGCCAGCAGCTCCTCCTTTTATCAGCCCCAGCATTTT,CASSSSFYQPQHF
NA,TRBV6-1,16,TRBD1,TRBJ1-1,TGTGCCAGCAGTGGGACAGGGGGCGCCTCGGGGACTGAAGCTTTCTTT,CASSGTGGASGTEAFF
NA,TRBV14,12,NA,TRBJ2-3,TGTGCCAGCAGCCAACGGACAGATACGCAGTATTTT,CASSQRTDTQYF
NA,TRBV6-5,15,NA,TRBJ2-5,TGTGCCAGCAGTTACTTAGATTCATTACAAGAGACCCAGTACTTC,CASSYLDSLQETQYF
few,TRBV7-2,16,NA,TRBJ1-6,TGTGCCAGCAGGAAACGGGGTCGCCCGGGTAATTCACCCCTCCACTTT,CASRKRGRPGNSPLHF
NA,TRBV4-2,15,NA,TRBJ2-1,TGTGCCAGCAGCCAAGTGGTAGGCGGCGGAGGTGAGCAGTTCTTC,CASSQVVGGGGEQFF
NA,TRBV2,12,NA,TRBJ2-3,TGTGCCAGCAGAATTAACACAGATACGCAGTATTTT,CASRINTDTQYF
NA,TRBV7-9,17,NA,TRBJ2-7,TGTGCCAGCAGCCTCTCTTGGGCTTCCTCTAACGCCTACGAGCAGTACTTC,CASSLSWASSNAYEQYF
NA,TRBV28,13,NA,TRBJ2-5,TGTGCCAGCAGTTTTAGCGCCCAAGAGACCCAGTACTTC,CASSFSAQETQYF
NA,TRBV6-4,16,TRBD2,TRBJ2-3,TGTGCCAGCAGTGACTCGTGGGGGGGTGGCACAGATACGCAGTATTTT,CASSDSWGGGTDTQYF
once,TRBV7-2,12,NA,TRBJ1-2,TGTGCCAGCAGCTTGCAGGGTATCGGCTACACCTTC,CASSLQGIGYTF
NA,TRBV9,18,TRBD2,TRBJ2-3,TGTGCCAGCAGCGCAGAACTTGGGACTAGCGGGGGCACAGATACGCAGTATTTT,CASSAELGTSGGTDTQYF
NA,TRBV7-8,14,TRBD2,TRBJ2-1,TGTGCCAGCAGCGAAGAGCGGGGGGGCAGTGAGCAGTTCTTC,CASSEERGGSEQFF
NA,TRBV27,16,NA,TRBJ1-2,TGTGCCAGCAGCCCTCTGAGTGGAAGGGGTCGTGGTGGCTACACCTTC,CASSPLSGRGRGGYTF
NA,TRBV18,17,NA,TRBJ1-1,TGTGCCAGCTCCCTTCGGGGGGTACTGATTATGAACACTGAAGCTTTCTTT,CASSLRGVLIMNTEAFF
NA,TRBV7-2,17,TRBD2,TRBJ2-7,TGTGCCAGCAGCTTGGGACTAGCGGGATTACGCACCTACGAGCAGTACTTC,CASSLGLAGLRTYEQYF
NA,TRBV9,14,TRBD2,TRBJ2-7,TGTGCCAGCAGCGTAGGCGGGGGGACCTACGAGCAGTACTTC,CASSVGGGTYEQYF
NA,TRBV11-2,16,TRBD2,TRBJ2-1,TGTGCCAGCAGCTTAACGGGGGGGAGCTCCTACAATGAGCAGTTCTTC,CASSLTGGSSYNEQFF
once,TRBV12-3/TRBV12-4,12,NA,TRBJ2-2,TGTGCCAGCACCGCCGGCCCCGCGGGGCTGTTTTTT,CASTAGPAGLFF
NA,TRBV5-4,15,NA,TRBJ1-6,TGTGCCAGCAGCTTGGTGCAGGGTGCTCATTCACCCCTCCACTTT,CASSLVQGAHSPLHF
NA,TRBV19,13,TRBD1,TRBJ1-1,TGTGCCAGTAGCCGACAGGGGGACACTGAAGCTTTCTTT,CASSRQGDTEAFF
NA,TRBV5-4,15,TRBD2,TRBJ2-3,TGTGCCAGCAGCATACAACTAGCGGGGCTGGATACGCAGTATTTT,CASSIQLAGLDTQYF
NA,TRBV7-9,15,NA,TRBJ1-6,TGTGCCAGCAGCTTATTGTCTGTCTATAATTCACCCCTCCACTTT,CASSLLSVYNSPLHF
NA,TRBV4-1,15,TRBD2,TRBJ2-1,TGCGCCAGCAGCCATCTAGCGGGGGGGCTGACTGAGCAGTTCTTC,CASSHLAGGLTEQFF
NA,TRBV5-1,14,NA,TRBJ2-3,TGCGCCAGCAGCTGGACAGATAGCACAGATACGCAGTATTTT,CASSWTDSTDTQYF
NA,TRBV4-1,14,NA,TRBJ2-5,TGCGCCAGCAGCCAAGGTACAGATCAAGAGACCCAGTACTTC,CASSQGTDQETQYF
NA,TRBV27,15,TRBD1,TRBJ1-1,TGTGCCAGCAGTGGGACAGGGGATGTGTCGGCTGAAGCTTTCTTT,CASSGTGDVSAEAFF
NA,TRBV19,14,NA,TRBJ1-3,TGTGCCAGTAGTATGTGGGGCGCTGGAAACACCATATATTTT,CASSMWGAGNTIYF
NA,TRBV2,14,NA,TRBJ2-5,TGTGCCAGCAGGGGGGACTCCCGTGGGGAGACCCAGTACTTC,CASRGDSRGETQYF
NA,TRBV7-8,14,NA,TRBJ1-2,TGTGCCAGCAGCTTAGCGGTGCTGGACAATCCCGCCACCTTC,CASSLAVLDNPATF
NA,TRBV5-4,12,NA,TRBJ2-3,TGTGCCAGCAGCTTGTGGCCGGATACGCAGTATTTT,CASSLWPDTQYF
NA,TRBV20-1,11,NA,TRBJ1-4,TGCAGTGCTAGTCGGAATGAAAAACTGTTTTTT,CSASRNEKLFF
NA,TRBV19,16,NA,TRBJ1-4,TGTGCCAGTAGTCTGGGAGTCGCGGATGGATTTGTAAAACTGTTTTTT,CASSLGVADGFVKLFF
NA,TRBV19,15,NA,TRBJ1-2,TGTGCCAGTAGTATACGCAGCGACGATAACTATGGCTACACCTTC,CASSIRSDDNYGYTF
NA,TRBV28,16,NA,TRBJ1-4,TGTGCCAGCAGCCCCTGGGCACAGTCAACTAATGAAAAACTGTTTTTT,CASSPWAQSTNEKLFF
NA,TRBV6-5,14,NA,TRBJ2-3,TGTGCCAGCAGAGGGGGACCCGGCACAGATACGCAGTATTTT,CASRGGPGTDTQYF
NA,TRBV28,15,NA,TRBJ2-5,TGTGCCAGCAGCCGCGTCCGGGACTTGCAAGAGACCCAGTACTTC,CASSRVRDLQETQYF
NA,TRBV21-1,12,NA,TRBJ1-1,TGTGCCAGCAGCTCCGGGGCCAGGGGAGCTTTCTTT,CASSSGARGAFF
NA,TRBV5-6,15,NA,TRBJ1-5,TGTGCCAGCAGCTTCGGGGACTTTAGCAATCAGCCCCAGCATTTT,CASSFGDFSNQPQHF
NA,TRBV12-2,16,NA,TRBJ2-5,TGTGCAAGTCGCTTAGACCGACAGGGGGGGAGAGAGACCCAGTACTTC,CASRLDRQGGRETQYF
NA,TRBV9,14,NA,TRBJ2-1,TGTGCCAGCAGCGTCGGGGGGCGCGACAATGAGCAGTTCTTC,CASSVGGRDNEQFF
NA,TRBV2,14,TRBD1,TRBJ1-2,TGTGCCAGCAGCCAAAACAGGGGTGACGATGGCTACACCTTC,CASSQNRGDDGYTF
NA,TRBV7-9,13,TRBD1,TRBJ1-1,TGTGCCAGCAGCTCCCAGGGGGGCACTGAAGCTTTCTTT,CASSSQGGTEAFF
NA,TRBV29-1,15,TRBD1,TRBJ1-2,TGCAGCGTTGAAGATCCGGACAGGGGGTATGTTGGCTACACCTTC,CSVEDPDRGYVGYTF
NA,TRBV28,17,NA,TRBJ1-5,TGTGCCAGCATCCCTTGGGGGTCGTCGGGGGAAGAGCAGCCCCAGCATTTT,CASIPWGSSGEEQPQHF
NA,TRBV6-5,14,NA,TRBJ2-7,TGTGCCAGCGGGCGGGGTGGCCCCCTCCTCGAGCAGTACTTC,CASGRGGPLLEQYF
once,TRBV7-2,14,NA,TRBJ1-5,TGTGCCAGCAGCCCAGGGGTGGGGGATCAGCCCCAGCATTTT,CASSPGVGDQPQHF